This T cell receptor (beta chain) was found in a study of PD-1 blockade in classical Hodgkin lymphoma (TCRdb year 2020). Some background on the complete study: Nivolumab dosing was 3 mg/kg intravenously every 2 weeks, continuing until either disease progression or unacceptable toxicity. The study used CyTOF and TCR beta sequencing to define a peripheral blood immune signature of response to PD-1 blockade in classical Hodgkin lymphoma.

CDR1 and CDR2 are read off the germline V gene (reference sequence) as MNHNY and SVGAGI. Including cysteine and phenylalanine, the CDR3 has 13 amino acids. Only CDR3 DNA is held: 39 bases, read in frame from base 1. Germline trimming amounts to 5 bases on V and 5 bases on J, with 3 as the count of junction bases outside the gene matches. Note on this clone: The clone's antigen remains unknown. Per-base quality was not reported, and no clone a single base away is much larger than it.

The paper's findings and limits, for the study overall: CD4+ but not CD8+ TCR diversity rose significantly by C4D1 (p=0.0027 vs p=0.16), most apparent in complete responders (p=0.02). The study was restricted to a single clinical trial cohort, and the causes of repertoire differences, possibly disease activity or prior therapy, were left undefined. Trial patients with a complete response had baseline diversity similar to that of newly diagnosed patients, while partial responders and progressors had significantly lower diversity. Baseline TCR diversity was reported as lower in newly diagnosed patients than in healthy donors, and lower still in relapsed/refractory patients. Lower diversity was seen in patients whose nivolumab began less than 1 year after ASCT, and these patients were left out of later analyses so that immune reconstitution would not confound the results.

The time point label, as the study defines it: cycle 4 day 1 (C4D1), after five to seven weeks of nivolumab. Relapse after autologous stem cell transplantation had occurred in all trial patients, and cohorts A, B and C were distinguished by prior brentuximab vedotin exposure. CD4+ T cells were purified from thawed PBMCs by magnetic negative selection with a Miltenyi CD4+ T cell isolation kit. The trial cohort comprised some 60 patients with relapsed/refractory classical Hodgkin lymphoma whose best overall responses were complete response, partial response or progressive disease. In the multi-cohort phase II CheckMate 205 trial, trial patients received single-agent nivolumab. An independent review committee assessed best overall response by applying the 2007 International Working Group response criteria. Trial PBMCs were collected just before the start of nivolumab (C1D1) and during therapy at cycle 2 day 1 and cycle 4 day 1. Peripheral blood was collected in 8 mL Vacutainer Cell Preparation Tubes, from which PBMCs were isolated by centrifugation and then cryopreserved. Purified CD4+ and CD8+ fractions were prepared only for cases in which an additional PBMC sample was available. Magnetically labelled cells were removed on LS columns in a quadroMACS separator, and the flow-through was retained as the purified fraction.

The Qiagen DNeasy kit was used to extract genomic DNA both from unsorted PBMCs and from the negatively selected CD4+ and CD8+ fractions. Amplification of TCR beta CDR3 regions was done by immunoSEQ multiplex PCR with primers that anneal to V and J segments. A synthetic immune receptor repertoire was used to minimize amplification bias, and any remaining bias was removed computationally after sequencing. The original pipeline was this. Custom Python scripts were used to quantify repertoire diversity as the Shannon entropy index. Unsorted, CD4+ and CD8+ repertoires were analyzed separately, except in combined analyses where CD4+ and CD8+ sequences were merged in silico. A clone was considered expanded if an increase in frequency of at least 2-fold after treatment relative to C1D1 was found, and a pseudocount of 0.5 was applied to clones undetected at baseline. Singleton clones were defined as clones with 0 or 1 copy at C1D1, and non-singleton clones were defined as clones with 2 or more copies. By matching protein sequences in sorted samples from the same patient, clones expanded in unsorted samples were annotated as CD4+, CD8+ or unknown. Wilcoxon tests on paired samples were used to test changes in diversity from C1D1 to C4D1. The table comes from immuneACCESS by way of TCRdb, which keeps in-frame sequences with V and J called. Part of the clones is missing from these tables; in studies checked, under half for an unresolved V gene and the rest for unknown reasons. D and trimming come from the DNA, and the V and J calls and clone size come from that table. Recorded for this sample are some 10,000 clones; over 80% of them occurred a single time. The ten largest make up roughly 1.5% of the sample.

This clonotype was sampled from a human donor with classical Hodgkin lymphoma. The chain couples TRBV6-6 to TRBJ2-5; 9 bases in the junction line up with TRBD1. The specimen was CD4+ T cells from blood, collected before the fourth cycle of nivolumab. The nucleotide sequence is TGTGCCAGCAGTCGCGGACAGGGGGAGACCCAGTACTTC. Its protein reads: CASSRGQGETQYF.